This T cell receptor (beta chain) stems from a study of blood T cells in healthy people across ages. Concerning this clonotype itself: Its target is not known.

A sample-barcoded 5' primer and a J-beta primer mix were used in a second PCR of roughly 7 to 11 cycles. Each cDNA was tagged by a template-switch adaptor containing 12 random nucleotides. MiXCR, run by TCRdb on the 5' RACE reads, gives a single entry per CDR3 protein. The table shows some 1 million distinct CDR3 sequences, with 45% occurring only once. This CDR3 has 20 residues. Germline loops: CDR1 MGHRA, CDR2 YSYEKL. Study-level findings and limits: Naive CD4+ cell counts and diversity both ran higher in long-lived than in aged donors. No one knew whether donors had CMV, which possibly confounded expanded clonotype changes. TCR beta diversity correlated strongly with naive T cell percentage.

The sequenced sample consisted of blood. V gene TRBV4-1 combines with J gene TRBJ2-4; possibly TRBD1 or TRBD2 for D (5 bases each). The J call may not be correct, given that the DNA end is closer to TRBJ2-7. This TCR was recovered from a woman aged 60-70 years in good health. The CDR3: CASSQDVVGASRRGGYEQYF. As DNA, the CDR3 is TGCGCCAGCAGCCAAGATGTCGTAGGGGCTAGCAGGAGAGGTGGGTACGAGCAGTACTTC.